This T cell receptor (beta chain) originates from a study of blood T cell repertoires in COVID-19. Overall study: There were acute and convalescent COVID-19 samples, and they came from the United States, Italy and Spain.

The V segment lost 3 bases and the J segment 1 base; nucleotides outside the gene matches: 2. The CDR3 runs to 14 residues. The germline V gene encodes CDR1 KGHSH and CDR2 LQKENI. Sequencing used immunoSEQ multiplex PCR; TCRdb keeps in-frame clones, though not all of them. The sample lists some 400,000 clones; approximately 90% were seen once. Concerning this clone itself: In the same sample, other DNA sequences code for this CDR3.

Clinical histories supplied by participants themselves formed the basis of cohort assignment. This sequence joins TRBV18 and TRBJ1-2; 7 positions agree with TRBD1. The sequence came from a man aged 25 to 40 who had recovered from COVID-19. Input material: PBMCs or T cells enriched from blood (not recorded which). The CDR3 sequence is CASSPGQDNYGYTF. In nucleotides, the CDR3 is TGTGCCAGCTCACCCGGACAGGATAACTATGGCTACACCTTC.